Presented here are 7 T cell receptor beta chains from one specimen sequenced in a study of blood T cell repertoires in COVID-19. Repertoires were generated with immunoSEQ multiplex PCR, while TCRdb's copy carries only in-frame clones and drops some. Of some 310,000 clones in the sample, about nine tenths were seen once. Source material: peripheral blood. These receptors came from a woman in her twenties or thirties with COVID-19, enrolled during active disease.

The chain links TRBV4-1 to TRBJ2-1; TRBD2 aligns across 7 bases. This CDR3 is built from 15 residues. The V and J ends lost 4 bases and 10 bases, in that order; junction bases with no gene match: 13. CDR1 MGHRA and CDR2 YSYEKL come from the germline V gene. CDR3 nucleotide sequence: TGCGCCAGCAGCCGGTCGAGCGGGGAGGGGCGGGAGCAGTTCTTC. This sequence encodes CASSRSSGEGREQFF.

This rearrangement joins TRBV3-1 (or the pseudogene TRBV3-2) to TRBJ2-1; D not resolved. V lost 0 bases and J 5 bases, leaving 11 bases between the germline ends. The CDR3 has 15 residues. Per germline, CDR1 LGHDT and CDR2 YNNKEL (reference sequence). CDR3 sequence reads: CASSQEMAANNEQFF. In nucleotides, the CDR3 is TGTGCCAGCAGCCAAGAAATGGCGGCGAACAATGAGCAGTTCTTC.

The rearrangement links TRBV2 to TRBJ1-1; 7 bases are a match to TRBD1. Trimming cost V 6 bases and J 10 bases; bases outside gene matches: 29. This CDR3 contains 19 residues. CDR1 and CDR2 (germline): SNHLY, FYNNEI. CDR3 coding DNA: TGTGCCAGCAGGGCAAAAGGGTTAGTTACGGGACAGACCCCGAACACAGCTTTCTTT. Protein product: CASRAKGLVTGQTPNTAFF. Full variable domain (remainder filled in from reference TRBV2 and TRBJ1-1): EPEVTQTPSHQVTQMGQEVILRCVPISNHLYFYWYRQILGQKVEFLVSFYNNEISEKSEIFDDQFSVERPDGSNFTLKIRSTKLEDSAMYFCASRAKGLVTGQTPNTAFFGQGTRLTVV.

The chain links TRBV11-3 to TRBJ1-2, with 10 bases matching TRBD1. The germline V gene has CDR1 SGHNT and CDR2 YENEEA. After removal of 4 bases from V and 8 bases from J, the junction contained 4 bases not matched to a gene. This CDR3 is 13 amino acids long. CDR3 DNA: TGTGCCAGCAGCTGGGGGACAGGGGAAGGCTACACCTTC. This gives the protein CASSWGTGEGYTF.

The chain carries TRBV5-1 and TRBJ2-6; D may be TRBD1 (6 bases). The CDR3 covers 17 residues. CDR1 is SGHRS, CDR2 YFSETQ, per germline. Trimming removed 2 bases from V and 0 bases from J, with 12 bases in between. CDR3 DNA sequence: TGCGCCAGCAGCTTATCTGGACAGAGCTCTGGGGCCAACGTCCTGACTTTC. Translation gives CASSLSGQSSGANVLTF.

V is TRBV5-3 and J is TRBJ1-4; D is unclear. TRBV5-3 falls under the ORF class, with uncertain function. CDR3 size: 15 residues. Trimming took 0 bases from V and 7 from J, leaving 13 bases between them. Written as DNA, the CDR3 is TGTGCCAGAAGCTTGGGAACGAGAGGTGTTGAAAAACTGTTTTTT. Translation: CARSLGTRGVEKLFF.

This clone was recorded once. The rearrangement links TRBV6-5 to TRBJ2-2, with a weak D call TRBD2 (6 bases). This CDR3 has 14 amino acids. Germline CDR1 MNHEY, CDR2 SVGAGI. V was pared by 8 bases and J by 7 bases, with 17 bases between. CDR3 bases: TGTGCCAGCGGCCGGGAAGCCGGGGGCGGGGAGCTGTTTTTT. As protein: CASGREAGGGELFF.